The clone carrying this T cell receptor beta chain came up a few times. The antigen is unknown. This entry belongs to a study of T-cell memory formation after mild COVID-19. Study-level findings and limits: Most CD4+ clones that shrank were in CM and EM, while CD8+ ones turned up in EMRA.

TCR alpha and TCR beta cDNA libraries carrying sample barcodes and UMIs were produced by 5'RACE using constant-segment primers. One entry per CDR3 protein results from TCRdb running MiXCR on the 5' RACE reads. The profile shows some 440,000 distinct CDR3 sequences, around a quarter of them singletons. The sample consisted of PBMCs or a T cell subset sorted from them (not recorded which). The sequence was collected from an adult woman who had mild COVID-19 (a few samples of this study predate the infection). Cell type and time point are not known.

The chain's CDR3 is CASSQASGGRINEKLFF. The CDR3 bases are TGCGCCAGCAGCCAAGCCTCAGGTGGACGGATTAATGAAAAACTGTTTTTT. The chain links TRBV4-1 to TRBJ1-4; no definite D call. Per the germline V gene, CDR1 is MGHRA and CDR2 is YSYEKL. The CDR3 is made up of 17 amino acids. V was pared by 1 base and J by 4 bases, with 16 bases between.